This entry lists 29 T cell receptor beta chains sequenced from one sample in a study of shared clonotypes between healthy human individuals. The data were produced by immunoSEQ multiplex PCR, yet TCRdb's version contains in-frame clones alone and is incomplete. The table shows some 2,500,000 clones, with roughly 90% occurring only once. Specimen: naive CD4+ T cells from PBMCs. Subset: CD45RA+ positively selected. These receptors all come from a man aged 18 to 30 in good health. Some clones in this sample may be carry-over from other donors' samples.

This CDR3 reads CASSRATSGAYNEQFF. The CDR3 coding sequence is TGTGCCAGCAGCCGGGCGACTAGCGGAGCCTACAATGAGCAGTTCTTC. J is TRBJ2-1 and V is TRBV7-3; TRBD2 matches at 9 bases. CDR1 and CDR2 from the germline V gene are SGHTA and FQGTGA. The J segment lost 2 bases and the V segment lost 5 bases, leaving 7 bases of the junction unmatched. The CDR3 contains 16 residues.

This clone was detected once. This chain joins TRBV7-3 and TRBJ2-5, with D possibly matching TRBD2 (5 bases). This CDR3 has 15 residues. Germline V gene lookup returns CDR1 SGHTA and CDR2 FQGTGA. Trimming shortened V by 6 bases and J by 1 base, and 15 bases separated the two germline ends. The DNA of the CDR3 is TGTGCCAGCAGTCTACAGACGGGGTTCCAAGAGACCCAGTACTTC. Translation gives CASSLQTGFQETQYF.

This chain uses TRBV10-3 with TRBJ2-1; D perhaps matches TRBD2 (6 bases). Germline V lookup: CDR1 ENHRY, CDR2 SYGVKD. The CDR3 is 15 residues long. Trimming cost V 5 bases and J 4 bases, with 15 bases left between them. CDR3 DNA: TGTGCCATCAGTACGGGGGTAACGGAATACAATGAGCAGTTCTTC. Its translation: CAISTGVTEYNEQFF.

This chain connects TRBV7-7 to TRBJ2-7; D gene uncertain. Trimming took 7 bases from V and 5 from J, leaving 12 bases between them. Germline CDR1 SSHAT, CDR2 FNYEAQ (reference sequence). This CDR3 contains 12 residues. The CDR3 spells CASNSPRDEQYF. In DNA, the CDR3 is TGTGCCAGCAACAGCCCTCGGGACGAGCAGTACTTC.

Notes on this clone: This sample includes further DNA sequences coding for the same CDR3. The chain is built from TRBV5-1 and TRBJ2-3; 8 nucleotides align to TRBD2. The length of the CDR3 is 15 residues. V trimming: 4 bases; J trimming: 0 bases; junction bases outside the gene matches: 4. In germline, CDR1 is SGHRS, CDR2 YFSETQ. Here the CDR3 reads CASSLLAESTDTQYF. The CDR3 DNA is TGCGCCAGCAGCCTACTAGCGGAAAGCACAGATACGCAGTATTTT.

CDR3 residues: CAISESLGKLFF. CDR3 nucleotide sequence: TGTGCCATCAGTGAGTCCCTTGGAAAACTGTTTTTT. V gene TRBV10-3 combines with J gene TRBJ1-4; D not resolved. This CDR3 contains 12 residues. Germline V gene data show CDR1 as ENHRY and CDR2 as SYGVKD. Between the trimmed V and J ends, which lost 0 bases and 10 bases, there was a span of 6 bases.

This clone was observed once. The rearrangement uses TRBV28 and TRBJ2-2; D unclear. From germline, CDR1 is MDHEN and CDR2 SYDVKM. The CDR3 is 15 residues long. Trimming took off 6 bases at V and 4 bases at J, with 15 bases between the two ends. This CDR3 reads CASRTSWAATGELFF. The DNA for the CDR3 is TGTGCCAGCAGAACCTCGTGGGCAGCCACCGGGGAGCTGTTTTTT.

The rearrangement uses TRBV4-1 and TRBJ2-3; 7 bases align to TRBD1. Trimming cost V 1 base and J 8 bases; bases outside gene matches: 9. The germline V gene has CDR1 MGHRA and CDR2 YSYEKL. The CDR3 extends over 15 amino acids. CDR3 region: CASSQVDREHGTQYF. CDR3 DNA: TGCGCCAGCAGCCAAGTCGACAGGGAACACGGTACGCAGTATTTT.

The rearrangement joins TRBV15 to TRBJ2-7, with D perhaps TRBD2 (5 bases). Between the trimmed V and J ends, which lost 0 bases and 6 bases, there was a span of 18 bases. This CDR3 has 16 amino acids. The germline gives CDR1 LNHNV, CDR2 YYDKDF (reference sequence). The CDR3, as DNA: TGTGCCACCAGCAGAGAGAATAGAGGGTTCGGTCCCGAGCAGTACTTC. Its translation is CATSRENRGFGPEQYF. The entire variable domain, with the rest obtained from reference TRBV15 and TRBJ2-7, is as follows: DAMVIQNPRYQVTQFGKPVTLSCSQTLNHNVMYWYQQKSSQAPKLLFHYYDKDFNNEADTPDNFQSRRPNTSFCFLDIRSPGLGDTAMYLCATSRENRGFGPEQYFGPGTRLTVT.

In regard to this clone: The same CDR3 can be traced to other DNA sequences in this sample. The chain couples TRBV7-3 to TRBJ2-2; unclear D gene. CDR1 is SGHTA, CDR2 FQGTGA, per germline. V lost 2 bases and J lost 0, with 7 bases in between. The CDR3 extends over 15 amino acids. The chain's CDR3 is CASSLATANTGELFF. The CDR3 DNA follows: TGTGCCAGCAGCTTAGCCACGGCGAACACCGGGGAGCTGTTTTTT.

The chain employs TRBV4-1 and TRBJ2-7; D is possibly TRBD1 (6 bases). The CDR3 loop spans 14 amino acids. Germline V gene sequence: CDR1 MGHRA, CDR2 YSYEKL. The V end was cut by 4 bases, the J end by 2 bases, with 12 bases between. CDR3 amino acids: CASSPQGNPYEQYF. In DNA form, the CDR3 reads TGCGCCAGCAGCCCCCAGGGGAATCCCTACGAGCAGTACTTC.

Remarks on this clone: This same CDR3 is encoded by further DNA sequences in the sample. The genes are TRBV11-2 and TRBJ2-1; D unclear. Per the germline V gene, CDR1 is SGHAT and CDR2 is FQNNGV. V dropped 1 base and J dropped 0 bases, with 7 bases sitting between them. The CDR3 consists of 15 residues. In DNA form, the CDR3 reads TGTGCCAGCAGCTTAGTGGCGGACTCCTACAATGAGCAGTTCTTC. Protein: CASSLVADSYNEQFF.

Notes on this clone: The sample carries other DNA sequences with the same CDR3. DNA of the CDR3: TGCGCCAGCAGCTTGGCAAGTAGCCAAGAGACCCAGTACTTC. It encodes CASSLASSQETQYF. This chain connects TRBV5-1 to TRBJ2-5; D unresolved. The CDR3 spans 14 residues. Germline assignment: CDR1 SGHRS and CDR2 YFSETQ. V was shortened by 0 bases and J by 1 base, with 7 bases between the two germline ends.

The CDR3 region is CASSLNTQGYTDTQYF. The CDR3 DNA reads TGCGCCAGCAGCCTGAACACACAGGGGTACACAGATACGCAGTATTTT. This rearrangement joins TRBV5-1 to TRBJ2-3; TRBD1 agrees at 7 bases. This CDR3 is built from 16 residues. Germline trimming cut 4 bases from V and 2 bases from J; bases unmatched to any gene: 10. CDR1 SGHRS and CDR2 YFSETQ come from the germline V gene.

The rearrangement uses TRBV11-3 and TRBJ2-1; D gene uncertain. The CDR3 consists of 15 residues. V dropped 5 bases and J dropped 3 bases, with 14 bases sitting between them. Per the germline V gene, CDR1 is SGHNT and CDR2 is YENEEA. CDR3 nucleotides: TGTGCCAGCAGCGCAAACCCCGTGAGCTACAATGAGCAGTTCTTC. Encoded protein: CASSANPVSYNEQFF.

The rearrangement uses TRBV6-6 and TRBJ2-7; the D gene is possibly TRBD1 (5 bases). The germline gives CDR1 MNHNY, CDR2 SVGAGI (reference sequence). This CDR3 comprises 13 residues. V was clipped by 6 bases and J by 6 bases, with 15 bases between them. In DNA form, the CDR3 reads TGTGCCAGCAGGGCGGATTCAGGGTCCGAGCAGTACTTC. Translating gives CASRADSGSEQYF.

The rearrangement uses TRBV7-9 and TRBJ2-5, with 9 bases matching TRBD1. CDR1 is SEHNR, CDR2 FQNEAQ, per germline (reference sequence). Unmatched junction bases numbered 7, after V lost 4 bases and J lost 1 base. This CDR3 is built from 16 residues. CDR3 protein: CASSWRTGAFQETQYF. The CDR3 DNA reads as TGTGCCAGCAGCTGGAGGACAGGGGCCTTCCAAGAGACCCAGTACTTC.

The chain carries TRBV5-1 and TRBJ1-1, with 10 bases lining up with TRBD1. Germline V gene lookup returns CDR1 SGHRS and CDR2 YFSETQ. The V segment lost 4 bases and the J segment 3 bases; nucleotides outside the gene matches: 6. The CDR3 spans 15 residues. CDR3 region: CASSPGQGGHTEAFF. DNA for the CDR3: TGCGCCAGCAGCCCAGGACAGGGGGGCCACACTGAAGCTTTCTTT.

The chain uses TRBV5-1 and TRBJ1-5; no definite D call. The CDR3 covers 15 residues. V lost 4 bases and J lost 4, with 15 bases in between. Germline CDR1 SGHRS, CDR2 YFSETQ. The CDR3 nucleotides are TGCGCCAGCAGCAGAGGGCCCCAGTGGAATCAGCCCCAGCATTTT. It codes for CASSRGPQWNQPQHF.

The chain has TRBV11-2 and TRBJ2-1; D is possibly TRBD1 (5 bases). Looked up from germline, CDR1 is SGHAT and CDR2 is FQNNGV. The CDR3 spans 14 residues. Trimming removed 3 bases at V and 2 bases at J, with 8 bases between. CDR3: CASSFQGPYNEQFF. The DNA for the CDR3 is TGTGCCAGCAGCTTCCAGGGTCCCTACAATGAGCAGTTCTTC.

This clone was seen a single time. Distinct nucleotide sequences in the sample also encode this CDR3. The chain couples TRBV5-4 to TRBJ2-7, with D unresolved. Germline assignment: CDR1 SGHNT and CDR2 YYREEE (reference sequence). V shed 0 bases and J shed 4 bases, with 8 bases lying between them. The CDR3 extends over 13 amino acids. CDR3 coding DNA: TGTGCCAGCAGCTTGGGAGGCACATACGAGCAGTACTTC. Its protein is CASSLGGTYEQYF.

The chain couples TRBV5-1 to TRBJ2-7; no clear D. CDR3 length equals 12 residues. Germline V gene sequence: CDR1 SGHRS, CDR2 YFSETQ. The germline V and J ends were trimmed by 4 bases and 5 bases, with 10 bases remaining between them. The CDR3 here is CASSPSYNEQYF. In DNA form, the CDR3 reads TGCGCCAGCAGCCCCTCCTACAACGAGCAGTACTTC.

This chain connects TRBV7-8 to TRBJ2-5; D is unresolved. This CDR3 has 14 amino acids. Trimming took off 5 bases at V and 4 bases at J, with 14 bases between the two ends. From germline, CDR1 is SGHVS and CDR2 FQNEAQ. CDR3 sequence: CASSPRSGRETQYF. The DNA for the CDR3 is TGTGCCAGCAGCCCCCGCAGTGGGCGAGAGACCCAGTACTTC.

This chain uses TRBV7-2 with TRBJ2-7; 12 bases align to TRBD1. Germline loops: CDR1 SGHTA, CDR2 FQGNSA. The CDR3 consists of 16 residues. The V gene end was trimmed by 5 bases and the J gene end by 7 bases; junction bases not matched to a gene: 12. The CDR3 DNA sequence: TGTGCCAGCAGCCGGCTCCGGGACAGGGGGCTCGGGGAGCAGTACTTC. Its translation is CASSRLRDRGLGEQYF.

Details on this clone: This CDR3 is also generated by other DNA sequences in the sample. DNA of the CDR3: TGTGCCAGCTCACCTGGGCAGAACTATGGCTACACCTTC. This sequence encodes CASSPGQNYGYTF. This chain joins TRBV18 and TRBJ1-2; D gene uncertain. Germline CDR1 KGHSH, CDR2 LQKENI. CDR3 length equals 13 residues. V was shortened by 3 bases and J by 2 bases, with 7 bases between the two germline ends.

This chain connects TRBV7-9 to TRBJ2-1; D gene ambiguous. The CDR3 sequence is 15 residues long. Trimming took 5 bases from V and 1 from J, leaving 12 bases between them. In germline, CDR1 is SEHNR, CDR2 FQNEAQ (reference sequence). The CDR3: CASSPSPTSYNEQFF. The CDR3 coding sequence is TGTGCCAGCAGCCCGAGCCCGACATCCTACAATGAGCAGTTCTTC.

The chain carries TRBV6-4 and TRBJ2-3; tentative D call: TRBD2 (5 bases). The germline V gene has CDR1 MRHNA and CDR2 SNTAGT. Trimming took 6 bases from V and 2 from J, leaving 12 bases between them. This CDR3 has 14 residues. The DNA of the CDR3 is TGTGCCAGCAGCCCGGGGATACACACAGATACGCAGTATTTT. Translating it yields CASSPGIHTDTQYF.

CDR3 coding DNA: TGTGCCAGCAGCACCCGGGCCCTTCGGGGAGAGACCCAGTACTTC. Translation gives CASSTRALRGETQYF. The chain uses TRBV9 and TRBJ2-5; D is perhaps TRBD2 (5 bases). The CDR3 is 15 amino acids. V dropped 4 bases and J dropped 4 bases, with 17 bases sitting between them. Germline V lookup: CDR1 SGDLS, CDR2 YYNGEE.

As for this clone: The sample carries other DNA sequences with the same CDR3. The gene calls are TRBV2 and TRBJ1-5; the D is unclear. Between the trimmed V and J ends, which lost 6 bases and 2 bases, there was a span of 11 bases. Germline-derived CDR1 and CDR2 are SNHLY and FYNNEI. This CDR3 has 14 amino acids. The CDR3 sequence is CASRSDGGNQPQHF. As DNA, the CDR3 is TGTGCCAGCAGATCGGATGGAGGCAATCAGCCCCAGCATTTT. The full variable domain, rest sourced from reference TRBV2 and TRBJ1-5, is EPEVTQTPSHQVTQMGQEVILRCVPISNHLYFYWYRQILGQKVEFLVSFYNNEISEKSEIFDDQFSVERPDGSNFTLKIRSTKLEDSAMYFCASRSDGGNQPQHFGDGTRLSIL.